This T cell receptor (beta chain) was recovered during a study of blood T cells in healthy people across ages. Using a J-beta primer mix together with a sample-barcoded 5' primer, a second PCR was run for about 7 to 12 cycles. TCRdb passed the 5' RACE reads through MiXCR, listing each CDR3 protein once. The data hold around 800,000 distinct CDR3 sequences, with roughly 44% observed a single time. CDR1 and CDR2 (germline): SGDLS, YYNGEE. V gave up 3 bases and J gave up 6 bases, with 13 bases separating them. The CDR3 runs 13 residues. Each sample had at least 6 million PBMCs isolated. The chain carries TRBV9 and TRBJ2-7; D unclear. Sequencing input: blood. The receptor comes from a man aged 55 to 69 in good health. In DNA, the CDR3 is TGTGCCAGCAGCGGAGATGGCTACTGCGAGCAGTACTTC. This encodes CASSGDGYCEQYF.